These T cell receptor beta chains were read from a single sample in a study of blood T cell repertoires in COVID-19. The method was immunoSEQ multiplex PCR; TCRdb's version includes in-frame clones alone and lacks a portion of them. The sample comprises 350,000 to 450,000 clones, 89% of which are singletons, and about 1.4% rests with the top ten. Sequencing input: peripheral blood. Receptors originate from a woman aged 40 to 50 with COVID-19, enrolled during active disease. Each CDR3 is given with its conserved first and last residue. A D gene is named only where the DNA matches it firmly. Only part of the rows carry a size: once, few, many, or a class if the clone is expanded.

TRBJ1-1	.	TRBV3-1/TRBV3-2	.	TGTGCCAGCAGCCTAAACAGCGGTGAAGCTTTCTTT	CASSLNSGEAFF
TRBJ2-1	.	TRBV7-2	.	TGTGCCAGCAGCTTACTGGGCTCCACCTACAATGAGCAGTTCTTC	CASSLLGSTYNEQFF
TRBJ1-3	once	TRBV7-2	.	TGTGCCAGCAGCTACCAAAGCCCCAACAGCTACTCTGGAAACACCATATATTTT	CASSYQSPNSYSGNTIYF
TRBJ1-2	.	TRBV19	.	TGTGCCAGTAGTACTCCCGGAGACGGCAGATCCTATGGCTACACCTTC	CASSTPGDGRSYGYTF
TRBJ1-2	once	TRBV28	.	TGTGCCACCTGGGTGAGTACAGGAACATCTAACTATGGCTACACCTTC	CATWVSTGTSNYGYTF
TRBJ1-4	.	TRBV5-6	.	TGTGCCAGCCGGTCAACGATACGGGGAAGTGAAAAACTGTTTTTT	CASRSTIRGSEKLFF
TRBJ1-4	once	TRBV4-1	.	TGCGCCAGCAGCCGAGGAACTGAATCTAATGAAAAACTGTTTTTT	CASSRGTESNEKLFF
TRBJ1-5	.	TRBV15	.	TGTGCCACCAGCAGAGCAGGCTTCAATCAGCCCCAGCATTTT	CATSRAGFNQPQHF
TRBJ1-1	once	TRBV6-5	.	TGTGCCAGCAGGGACCAGGGGAACACTGAAGCTTTCTTT	CASRDQGNTEAFF
TRBJ1-1	.	TRBV29-1	.	TGCAGCGTTAAGGGGGGGCCGAACACTGAAGCTTTCTTT	CSVKGGPNTEAFF
TRBJ2-5	.	TRBV7-9	TRBD1	TGTGCCAGCAGTCGGGACAGGAAAGGGGAGACCCAGTACTTC	CASSRDRKGETQYF
TRBJ2-1	.	TRBV11-2	TRBD2	TGTGCCAGCAGTCAAGGGACTAGCGGGGGAAGAGAGCAGTTCTTC	CASSQGTSGGREQFF
TRBJ1-1	.	TRBV5-1	TRBD1	TGCGCCAGCAGCTCGGGACAGGCTTGGAACACTGAAGCTTTCTTT	CASSSGQAWNTEAFF
TRBJ2-6	.	TRBV15	TRBD2	TGTGCCACCAGCATCAAAGCGGGAGTCTCTGGGGCCAACGTCCTGACTTTC	CATSIKAGVSGANVLTF
TRBJ1-5	once	TRBV12-5	.	TGTGCTAGTGGTTGGGCCAGGGTTCGGCAGCCCCAGCATTTT	CASGWARVRQPQHF
TRBJ2-1	.	TRBV9	TRBD2	TGTGCCAGCAGCGTAATCGTGACTAGCGTACACAATGAGCAGTTCTTC	CASSVIVTSVHNEQFF
TRBJ2-7	.	TRBV27	.	TGTGCCAGCAGTTTAATAGGGGCTGGTGGCGAGCAGTACTTC	CASSLIGAGGEQYF
TRBJ2-7	.	TRBV9	.	TGTGCCAGCAGCGTAGCCCGAGGGCTAGGGCCGGTTGACGAGCAGTACTTC	CASSVARGLGPVDEQYF
TRBJ2-1	.	TRBV7-9	TRBD1	TGTGCCAGCAGCACCCGGGACAGTGACAATGAGCAGTTCTTC	CASSTRDSDNEQFF
TRBJ2-3	.	TRBV5-1	.	TGCGCCAGCACCCCTCGTGGCATCCGCACAGATACGCAGTATTTT	CASTPRGIRTDTQYF
TRBJ2-7	.	TRBV9	TRBD1	TGTGCCAGCAGTCGAGGACAGGGGACCTACGAGCAGTACTTC	CASSRGQGTYEQYF
TRBJ2-2	.	TRBV30	.	TGTGCCTGGAGCCACTTAGGGGGGGAGATCGTGGACACCGGGGAGCTGTTTTTT	CAWSHLGGEIVDTGELFF
TRBJ1-5	.	TRBV7-9	.	TGTGCCAGCAGCCAAAATAGCAATCAGCCCCAGCATTTT	CASSQNSNQPQHF
TRBJ1-2	once	TRBV3-1/TRBV3-2	.	TGTGCCAGCAGCCAAGTCCAGGGGCGTTTTGGCTACACCTTC	CASSQVQGRFGYTF
TRBJ2-7	.	TRBV6-5	.	TGTGCCAGCACGGCGACAATCTCCCACTACGAGCAGTACTTC	CASTATISHYEQYF
TRBJ2-7	.	TRBV6-5	.	TGTGCCAGCAGTTACGACGGGACTTCCTACGAGCAGTACTTC	CASSYDGTSYEQYF
TRBJ2-1	.	TRBV9	.	TGTGCCAGCAGCGTAGCTTCGACTAGTTACAATGAGCAGTTCTTC	CASSVASTSYNEQFF
TRBJ2-7	.	TRBV19	TRBD2	TGTGCCAGTAGTATATCAGCTAGCGGCAACTACGAGCAGTACTTC	CASSISASGNYEQYF
TRBJ1-5	.	TRBV29-1	.	TGCAGCGTACAGACAGACCCCAATCAGCCCCAGCATTTT	CSVQTDPNQPQHF
TRBJ2-1	once	TRBV20-1	.	TGCAGTGCTAGAGACGGGGAAAGGCAGTTCTTC	CSARDGERQFF
TRBJ2-1	.	TRBV5-6	TRBD2	TGTGCCAGCAGCTTGGTGGTGGGAGCGGGGGACTCCTACAATGAGCAGTTCTTC	CASSLVVGAGDSYNEQFF
TRBJ2-3	.	TRBV5-1	TRBD2	TGCGCCAGCACTGGACTAGCGGGAACGCCAGATACGCAGTATTTT	CASTGLAGTPDTQYF
TRBJ2-5	.	TRBV14	.	TGTGCCAGCAGCCAGAGAGGGGGGGGGCGTGAGACCCAGTACTTC	CASSQRGGGRETQYF
TRBJ2-7	.	TRBV27	.	TGTGCCAGCAGTTTCACCCGGGGAGTCCCCTACGAGCAGTACTTC	CASSFTRGVPYEQYF
TRBJ1-3	.	TRBV2	.	TGTGCCAGCAGTGAAACAGCCGTAGGAAACACCATATATTTT	CASSETAVGNTIYF
TRBJ2-1	.	TRBV5-5	TRBD2	TGTGCCAGCAGCTTCAGGGGACTAGCGGTGTCCTACAATGAGCAGTTCTTC	CASSFRGLAVSYNEQFF
TRBJ1-1	.	TRBV19	TRBD1	TGTGCCAGTAGCACGCAGGGGGCGCGTCCTTTAAGTGTGAACACTGAAGCTTTCTTT	CASSTQGARPLSVNTEAFF
TRBJ1-6	.	TRBV18	TRBD1	TGTGCCAGCTCACCAGAGCAGGGGGGCTCCTATAATTCACCCCTCCACTTT	CASSPEQGGSYNSPLHF
TRBJ1-1	.	TRBV28	TRBD1	TGTGCCAGCAGTTTAGGGACAGGGTTGACTGAAGCTTTCTTT	CASSLGTGLTEAFF
TRBJ1-2	.	TRBV2	.	TGTGCCAGCACTCCAGGACTGAGCCGTAACTATGGCTACACCTTC	CASTPGLSRNYGYTF
TRBJ2-1	once	TRBV5-1	TRBD1	TGCGCCAGCAGAAGACAGGGGGCTTCCTACAATGAGCAGTTCTTC	CASRRQGASYNEQFF
TRBJ2-7	.	TRBV28	TRBD2	TGTGCCAGCAGTTCCCGGCGACTAGCGGGAGAATACGAGCAGTACTTC	CASSSRRLAGEYEQYF
TRBJ2-7	.	TRBV15	.	TGTGCCACCAGCAACCCCTCGGGTGGCTACGAGCAGTACTTC	CATSNPSGGYEQYF
TRBJ1-4	once	TRBV7-2	.	TGTGCCAGCAGACTCCAGGGCGCAACTAATGAAAAACTGTTTTTT	CASRLQGATNEKLFF
TRBJ1-6	few	TRBV5-4	.	TGTGCCAGCAGCACTTGGACAGCCGATCCACCCCTCCACTTT	CASSTWTADPPLHF
TRBJ1-6	once	TRBV6-2/TRBV6-3	TRBD1	TGTGCCAGCAGTCAGGGGACAGGGGGCAATTCACCCCTCCACTTT	CASSQGTGGNSPLHF
TRBJ2-5	.	TRBV28	TRBD1	TGTGCCAGCAGTTTATTCCTCAATAATCGACAGGGGCGGCAAGAGACCCAGTACTTC	CASSLFLNNRQGRQETQYF
TRBJ2-2	.	TRBV28	.	TGTGCCAGCTGCCTCGGGGTGCCCGGGGAGCTGTTTTTT	CASCLGVPGELFF
TRBJ1-1	.	TRBV11-2	TRBD1	TGTGCCAGCAGCTTAACCGGACAGGGGGGCGGCACTGAAGCTTTCTTT	CASSLTGQGGGTEAFF
TRBJ1-6	.	TRBV6-5	.	TGTGCCAGCAGGAGAACAGTGGATTCACCCCTCCACTTT	CASRRTVDSPLHF
TRBJ2-5	.	TRBV20-1	.	TGCAGTGCAAGTAGCGGAAGGCAAGAGACCCAGTACTTC	CSASSGRQETQYF
TRBJ2-5	.	TRBV28	.	TGTGCCAGCAGTTTTCGAGGACAGCAAGAGACCCAGTACTTC	CASSFRGQQETQYF
TRBJ2-1	.	TRBV5-1	TRBD2	TGCGCCAGCAGCTCCACTAGCGGGACCCACAATGAGCAGTTCTTC	CASSSTSGTHNEQFF